A selection of T cell receptor beta chains follows, all from one sample in a study of human T cells and chemical hapten exposure. TCRdb called the RACE reads again in MiXCR, with one record for every CDR3 protein. This sample has around 85,000 distinct CDR3 sequences; approximately 13% occur once, and the top ten carry roughly 5.9%. The input for sequencing was whole blood, taken in connection with sensitization to the hapten diphenylcyclopropenone (DPC). These receptor sequences come from a woman between 45 and 65 years old with alopecia areata. Some clones in this sample may be carry-over from other donors' samples. CDR3s leave out the opening cysteine and the closing phenylalanine or tryptophan.

v_call: TRBV11-3
j_call: TRBJ2-7
cdr3_aa: ASSRGTAASYEQY

v_call: TRBV9
j_call: TRBJ2-1
cdr3_aa: ASSVVGGEGNEQF

v_call: TRBV11-1
j_call: TRBJ2-2
cdr3_aa: ASSFDANTGELF

v_call: TRBV5-1
j_call: TRBJ2-5
cdr3_aa: ASSLVFGETQY

v_call: TRBV21-1
j_call: TRBJ2-3
cdr3_aa: ASSPTGSSIDDTQY

v_call: TRBV29-1
j_call: TRBJ1-1
cdr3_aa: SVATGQGIAEAF

v_call: TRBV15
j_call: TRBJ2-7
cdr3_aa: ATSTRTGSVYEQY

v_call: TRBV12-3/TRBV12-4
j_call: TRBJ1-2
cdr3_aa: ASKREIYGYT

v_call: TRBV20-1
j_call: TRBJ2-4
cdr3_aa: SARFSAIAGSDIQY

v_call: TRBV5-1
j_call: TRBJ2-7
cdr3_aa: ASNPTSGGPYEQY

v_call: TRBV15
j_call: TRBJ1-4
cdr3_aa: ATSKEATNEKLF

v_call: TRBV7-9
j_call: TRBJ2-3
cdr3_aa: ASSLWGGTDTQY

v_call: TRBV7-9
j_call: TRBJ2-7
cdr3_aa: ASSPLGGPYEQY

v_call: TRBV5-4
j_call: TRBJ1-2
cdr3_aa: ASSAARELLYGYT

v_call: TRBV19
j_call: TRBJ2-3
cdr3_aa: ASSSGRYTDTQY

v_call: TRBV19
j_call: TRBJ2-5
cdr3_aa: ASSRVAMSETQY